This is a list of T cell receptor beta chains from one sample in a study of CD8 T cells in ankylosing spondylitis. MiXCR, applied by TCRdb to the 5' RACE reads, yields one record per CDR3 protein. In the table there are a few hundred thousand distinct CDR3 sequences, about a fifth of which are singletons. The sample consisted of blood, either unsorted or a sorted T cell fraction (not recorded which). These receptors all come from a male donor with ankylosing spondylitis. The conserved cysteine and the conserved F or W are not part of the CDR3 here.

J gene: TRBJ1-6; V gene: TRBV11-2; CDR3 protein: ASSPIARRDRGIPLH
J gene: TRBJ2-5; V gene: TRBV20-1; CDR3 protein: SASDRGETQY
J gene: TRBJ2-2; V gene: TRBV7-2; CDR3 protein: ASSLASGSGNGELF
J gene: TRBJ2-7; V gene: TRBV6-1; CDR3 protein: ASSQSGREYEQY
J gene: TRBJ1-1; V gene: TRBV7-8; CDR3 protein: ASSWTGGPQTEAF
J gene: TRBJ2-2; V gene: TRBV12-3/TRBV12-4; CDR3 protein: ASSRETGTGGRAELF
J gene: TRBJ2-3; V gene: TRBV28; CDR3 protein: ASSFVIQARTDTQY
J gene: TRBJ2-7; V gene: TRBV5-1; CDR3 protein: ASSFNYLGGYEQY
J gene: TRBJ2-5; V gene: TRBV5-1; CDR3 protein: ASSTDSQETQY
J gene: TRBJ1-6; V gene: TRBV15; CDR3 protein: ATSPQEWEDNSPLH
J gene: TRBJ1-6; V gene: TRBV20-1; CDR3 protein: SALAGQGTYFRGSPLH
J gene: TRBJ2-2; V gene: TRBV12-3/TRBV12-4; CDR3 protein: ASKPSMGAGNTGELF
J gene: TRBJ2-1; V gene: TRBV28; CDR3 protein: ASRRGLAGVYNEQF
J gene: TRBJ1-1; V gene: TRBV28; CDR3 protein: ASSSRVGLGTEAF
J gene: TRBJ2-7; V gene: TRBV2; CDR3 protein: ASRERTGVLSSYEQY
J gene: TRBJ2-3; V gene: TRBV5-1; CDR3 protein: ASSPGPLANTDTQY
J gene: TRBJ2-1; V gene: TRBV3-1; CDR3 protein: ASSRTVNYNEQF
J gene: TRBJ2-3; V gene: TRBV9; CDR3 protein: ASSVGPSTDTQY